Shown below are 28 T cell receptor beta chains from a single sample sequenced in a study of T-cell memory formation after mild COVID-19. From the 5' RACE reads, TCRdb called clonotypes with MiXCR, one entry per CDR3 protein. The sample yields about 320,000 distinct CDR3 sequences, over 11% seen once. The sequenced sample consisted of PBMCs or a T cell subset sorted from them (not recorded which). The receptors stem from a young man who had mild COVID-19 (a few samples of this study predate the infection). Cell type and time point are not known.

Only a few counts were recorded for this clonotype. V is TRBV14 and J is TRBJ2-3; no clear D gene. Germline assignment: CDR1 SGHDN and CDR2 FVKESK. V lost 8 bases to trimming and J lost 4 bases, with 7 bases between them. CDR3 size: 11 residues. The CDR3 region is CASATADTQYF. CDR3 sequence (DNA): TGTGCCAGCGCTACAGCAGATACGCAGTATTTT. Filled out from reference TRBV14 and TRBJ2-3, the complete variable domain reads EAGVTQFPSHSVIEKGQTVTLRCDPISGHDNLYWYRRVMGKEIKFLLHFVKESKQDESGMPNNRFLAERTGGTYSTLKVQPAELEDSGVYFCASATADTQYFGPGTRLTVL.

This clonotype has a count of ten or more. The chain uses TRBV27 and TRBJ2-3; D is perhaps TRBD2 (6 bases). The CDR3 totals 15 residues. V dropped 8 bases and J dropped 0 bases, with 15 bases sitting between them. The germline V gene encodes CDR1 MNHEY and CDR2 SMNVEV (reference sequence). CDR3 amino acids: CASSLGGLSTDTQYF. Written as DNA, the CDR3 is TGTGCCAGCTCCCTTGGGGGACTTAGCACAGATACGCAGTATTTT.

A few counts support this clonotype. At one boundary the junction diverges from the germline segment, which might be a read error. V gene TRBV7-9 combines with J gene TRBJ1-2; unclear D gene. This CDR3 is 12 amino acids long. Per germline, CDR1 SEHNR and CDR2 FQNEAQ (reference sequence). DNA of the CDR3: TGTGCCAGCAGCCGTAATAACGATGGCTACACCTTC. Translating gives CASSRNNDGYTF.

The rearrangement uses TRBV5-6 and TRBJ2-2, with D perhaps being TRBD1 or TRBD2 (6 bases each). Trimming took off 3 bases at V and 6 bases at J, with 24 bases between the two ends. Germline-derived CDR1 and CDR2 are SGHDT and YYEEEE. This CDR3 spans 18 amino acids. The CDR3 sequence is CASSWGGASFDRPGELFF. The CDR3 nucleotides read TGTGCCAGCAGCTGGGGCGGGGCAAGCTTTGACAGGCCCGGGGAGCTGTTTTTT.

This clonotype was observed at least ten times. The chain has TRBV5-1 and TRBJ2-3; D call uncertain. The CDR3 covers 12 residues. Germline loops: CDR1 SGHRS, CDR2 YFSETQ. Between the trimmed V and J ends, which lost 1 base and 5 bases, there was a span of 5 bases. As DNA, the CDR3 is TGCGCCAGCAGCTTGTTAGGAGATACGCAGTATTTT. It specifies CASSLLGDTQYF.

This clonotype has only a few counts. This rearrangement joins TRBV10-3 to TRBJ2-3; no firm D call. V lost 7 bases to trimming and J lost 1 base, with 6 bases between them. This CDR3 is built from 12 residues. In germline, CDR1 is ENHRY, CDR2 SYGVKD. The CDR3 is CAIKDRTDTQYF. The CDR3 bases are TGTGCCATCAAAGACCGCACAGATACGCAGTATTTT.

V is TRBV29-1 and J is TRBJ2-3; D gene uncertain. V shed 2 bases and J shed 6 bases, with 12 bases lying between them. Germline assignment: CDR1 SQVTM and CDR2 ANQGSEA. CDR3 length: 13 amino acids. The CDR3 region is CSVEPGAVDTQYF. The CDR3 nucleotides are TGCAGCGTTGAACCAGGAGCTGTGGATACGCAGTATTTT.

V gene TRBV7-9 combines with J gene TRBJ2-7, with D possibly matching TRBD1 (5 bases). The germline V and J ends were trimmed by 3 bases and 0 bases, with 9 bases remaining between them. The length of the CDR3 is 14 residues. Germline CDR1 SEHNR, CDR2 FQNEAQ (reference sequence). CDR3 bases: TGTGCCAGCAGCTTGGACAAGGCCTCCTACGAGCAGTACGTC. It specifies CASSLDKASYEQYV.

The CDR3 DNA sequence: TGTGCCACCAGCAGACCCGATAGCGGGGCAAAGCAGTACTTC. Translated: CATSRPDSGAKQYF. The chain uses TRBV15 and TRBJ2-7, with 8 bases identical to TRBD2. Germline CDR1 LNHNV, CDR2 YYDKDF (reference sequence). The CDR3 is 14 residues long. The junction had 8 bases not matched to a gene; V was cut back by 2 bases and J by 8 bases.

This clonotype was seen a handful of times. V usage is TRBV27 and J usage is TRBJ2-7, with 7 positions matching TRBD1. V shed 2 bases, J shed 5 bases, and the junction held 6 bases outside the gene matches. The germline V gene encodes CDR1 MNHEY and CDR2 SMNVEV (reference sequence). CDR3 size: 14 residues. CDR3 amino acids: CASSLPTGVDEQYV. In nucleotides, the CDR3 is TGTGCCAGCAGTTTACCAACAGGGGTGGACGAGCAGTACGTC.

This rearrangement joins TRBV12-3 or TRBV12-4 to TRBJ1-1, with D tentatively TRBD1 (5 bases). V was cut by 6 bases and J by 0 bases, with 14 bases left in between. This CDR3 has 15 amino acids. The CDR3 is CASRGAGFLNTEAFF. The CDR3 coding sequence is TGTGCCAGCAGGGGAGCAGGGTTTTTGAACACTGAAGCTTTCTTT.

Only a few counts were recorded for this clonotype. The V and J genes are TRBV7-2 and TRBJ2-3, with D hard to call. Looked up from germline, CDR1 is SGHTA and CDR2 is FQGNSA. Trimming took 3 bases from V and 0 from J, leaving 7 bases between them. The CDR3 has 14 residues. DNA of the CDR3: TGTGCCAGCAGCTTGAGCACTAGCACAGATACGCAGTATTTT. Amino acid sequence: CASSLSTSTDTQYF.

This clonotype was seen ten or more times. The V call is TRBV27, the J call TRBJ1-5, with D uncertain. Germline V CDR1 and CDR2: MNHEY, SMNVEV (reference sequence). CDR3 size: 15 residues. V lost 2 bases to trimming and J lost 0 bases, with 8 bases between them. CDR3 region: CASSLLGDSNQPQHF. The CDR3 DNA is TGTGCCAGCAGTTTACTTGGGGATAGCAATCAGCCCCAGCATTTT.

This clonotype was seen more than once but under ten times. CDR3 bases: TGTGCCATCATTGGACAGGCTAGCTCCTACAATGAGCAGTTCTTC. It is translated as CAIIGQASSYNEQFF. The chain links TRBV2 to TRBJ2-1; 7 bases agree with TRBD1. Germline V gene data show CDR1 as SNHLY and CDR2 as FYNNEI. V was clipped by 10 bases and J by 0 bases; unmatched bases: 9. There are 15 residues in the CDR3.

This clonotype was detected a few times. The V call is TRBV4-3, the J call TRBJ1-5; D call uncertain. V shed 0 bases and J shed 6 bases, with 12 bases lying between them. Germline V gene data show CDR1 as LGHNA and CDR2 as YSLEER. This CDR3 has 15 amino acids. The CDR3: CASSQDSQDGQPQHF. For the CDR3, the DNA is TGCGCCAGCAGCCAAGATTCCCAAGACGGTCAGCCCCAGCATTTT.

This clonotype was counted only a few times. The chain employs TRBV9 and TRBJ1-1; no clear D gene. The CDR3 consists of 12 residues. The germline V gene encodes CDR1 SGDLS and CDR2 YYNGEE. Trimming left V 3 bases short and J 9 bases short, with 12 bases between. The CDR3, as DNA: TGTGCCAGCAGCGGAGTGATCGGGAAAGCTTTCTTT. Translation: CASSGVIGKAFF.

This chain links TRBV4-3 with TRBJ2-7, with D perhaps TRBD2 (5 bases). The CDR3 runs 13 residues. The V end lost 2 bases, the J end lost 7 bases, and 12 bases lay between the germline ends. CDR1 is LGHNA and CDR2 is YSLEER in the germline V gene. The DNA of the CDR3 is TGCGCCAGCAGCCAAATTGCGGGCGGAGAGCAGTACGTC. Amino acids: CASSQIAGGEQYV.

To note about this clonotype: This could be a read error, since a much larger clone is one nucleotide away. V gene TRBV20-1 combines with J gene TRBJ2-5; 7 bases agree with TRBD2. The CDR3 loop spans 11 amino acids. Germline V gives CDR1 DFQATT, CDR2 SNEGSKA (reference sequence). The CDR3 sequence: CRAAGTTDQYF. The CDR3 DNA reads as TGCAGGGCTGCCGGGACTACAGACCAGTACTTC.

This clonotype was seen a few times. The chain employs TRBV6-5 and TRBJ2-3; D ambiguous. The V and J ends lost 4 bases and 5 bases respectively, with 16 bases between them. Per the germline V gene, CDR1 is MNHEY and CDR2 is SVGAGI. The CDR3 loop spans 15 amino acids. The CDR3 reads CASSLGSAGRDTQYF. The CDR3 coding sequence is TGTGCCAGCAGTTTAGGCTCGGCTGGCCGAGATACGCAGTATTTT.

V usage is TRBV4-2 and J usage is TRBJ2-1; D unresolved. Trimming cost V 3 bases and J 5 bases, with 5 bases left between them. CDR3 length: 12 residues. CDR1 LGHNA and CDR2 YNFKEQ come from the germline V gene. CDR3 in DNA: TGTGCCAGCAGCCATCGCGACAATGAGCAGTTCTTC. Amino acid sequence: CASSHRDNEQFF.

A few counts support this clonotype. The junction departs from germline at one end; a sequencing error may be responsible. The rearrangement uses TRBV5-5 and TRBJ2-7; D is uncertain. CDR3 length: 14 amino acids. CDR1 and CDR2 (germline): SGHKS, YYEKEE (reference sequence). Here the CDR3 DNA reads TGTGTCAGCAGCTTGGCGAATACCGTCTACGAGCAGTACTTC. Residues: CVSSLANTVYEQYF.

This clonotype was seen a few times. J is TRBJ2-2 and V is TRBV5-1, with 7 bases lining up with TRBD2. Losses at the gene ends were 4 bases for V and 6 bases for J; bases not matched to a gene: 9. Germline loops: CDR1 SGHRS, CDR2 YFSETQ. The CDR3 is made up of 15 amino acids. The CDR3 reads CASSALAAGSGELFF. Here the CDR3 DNA reads TGCGCCAGCAGCGCCCTAGCGGCGGGCTCCGGGGAGCTGTTTTTT. Combining the CDR3 with reference TRBV5-1 and TRBJ2-2 gives the whole variable domain KAGVTQTPRYLIKTRGQQVTLSCSPISGHRSVSWYQQTPGQGLQFLFEYFSETQRNKGNFPGRFSGRQFSNSRSEMNVSTLELGDSALYLCASSALAAGSGELFFGEGSRLTVL.

This clonotype was counted many times. V gene TRBV11-2 combines with J gene TRBJ2-1, with TRBD2 matching 11 bases. CDR1 and CDR2 from the germline V gene are SGHAT and FQNNGV. There are 15 residues in the CDR3. V lost 5 bases to trimming and J lost 4 bases; unmatched junction nucleotides: 4. For the CDR3, the DNA is TGTGCCAGCAGCCCGGGACTAGCGGATTACAATGAGCAGTTCTTC. Translation: CASSPGLADYNEQFF.

A few counts support this clonotype. The chain employs TRBV27 and TRBJ2-2; perhaps TRBD1 as D (5 bases). Looked up from germline, CDR1 is MNHEY and CDR2 is SMNVEV (reference sequence). This CDR3 has 15 amino acids. V was pared by 1 base and J by 0 bases, with 6 bases between. Written as DNA, the CDR3 is TGTGCCAGCAGTTTATACAGGACGAACACCGGGGAGCTGTTTTTT. Residues: CASSLYRTNTGELFF.

The rearrangement uses TRBV7-6 and TRBJ2-7; the D gene is possibly TRBD2 (6 bases). V was trimmed by 2 bases and J by 3 bases, leaving 14 bases between them. Per germline, CDR1 SGHVS and CDR2 FNYEAQ. The CDR3 is 15 residues long. The CDR3 nucleotides read TGTGCCAGCAGCTTAAAATGGCTAGCGAACTACGAGCAGTACGTC. Translated: CASSLKWLANYEQYV.

This clonotype was seen a handful of times. The J gene is TRBJ2-1, the V gene TRBV6-2 or TRBV6-3; 7 bases match TRBD2. The germline V gene has CDR1 MNHEY and CDR2 SVGEGT. Germline trimming cut 0 bases from V and 6 bases from J; bases unmatched to any gene: 11. This CDR3 spans 17 amino acids. CDR3 DNA: TGTGCCAGCAGTTACTCGACCGCGGGGGATACCCGCAATGAGCAGTTCTTC. As protein: CASSYSTAGDTRNEQFF.

This clonotype was detected many times. The CDR3 DNA follows: TGCGCCAGCAGCTTGACCAGGAACACTGAAGCTTTCTTT. It is translated as CASSLTRNTEAFF. The genes are TRBV5-1 and TRBJ1-1; D unresolved. Looked up from germline, CDR1 is SGHRS and CDR2 is YFSETQ. With 1 base removed from V and 1 base from J, the gap between germline ends came to 5 bases. CDR3 length: 13 residues.

This clonotype was observed a handful of times. The rearrangement uses TRBV20-1 and TRBJ2-5; D remains unclear. Germline CDR1 DFQATT, CDR2 SNEGSKA (reference sequence). The CDR3 covers 13 residues. V shed 8 bases and J shed 3 bases, with 16 bases lying between them. In DNA form, the CDR3 reads TGCAGTCCGTCGAAGGGCAGCAAAGAGACCCAGTACTTC. It is translated as CSPSKGSKETQYF.